This T cell receptor beta chain was profiled in a study of OX40 agonist ivuxolimab in advanced cancers. Study information: As their treatment, patients were administered ivuxolimab, an agonistic anti-OX40 (CD134) antibody. General study points: Among T cells, CD8+ cells averaged more expanded clones than CD4+ cells.

The CDR3 runs 16 residues. Germline CDR1 reads SNHLY; CDR2 reads FYNNEI. V was shortened by 4 bases and J by 5 bases, with 20 bases between the two germline ends. Turning to this clone: The antigen is not known.

The repertoire was sequenced with immunoSEQ multiplex PCR; TCRdb's copy has only in-frame clones and lacks some. The table lists about 64,000 clones, about 85% of them singletons, with under 1.5% in the top ten. The chain has TRBV2 and TRBJ2-5, with D perhaps matching TRBD2 (6 bases). The sequence was collected from an adult with an advanced solid tumor such as melanoma, head and neck, liver or kidney cancer. The material sequenced was CD4+ or CD8+ T cells sorted from blood, taken in a trial of the OX40 agonist ivuxolimab. The CDR3 sequence: CASSGLPRGTGETQYF. The CDR3 region has the DNA TGTGCCAGCAGTGGACTACCCCGGGGGACTGGGGAGACCCAGTACTTC. Full variable domain (remainder filled in from reference TRBV2 and TRBJ2-5): EPEVTQTPSHQVTQMGQEVILRCVPISNHLYFYWYRQILGQKVEFLVSFYNNEISEKSEIFDDQFSVERPDGSNFTLKIRSTKLEDSAMYFCASSGLPRGTGETQYFGPGTRLLVL.